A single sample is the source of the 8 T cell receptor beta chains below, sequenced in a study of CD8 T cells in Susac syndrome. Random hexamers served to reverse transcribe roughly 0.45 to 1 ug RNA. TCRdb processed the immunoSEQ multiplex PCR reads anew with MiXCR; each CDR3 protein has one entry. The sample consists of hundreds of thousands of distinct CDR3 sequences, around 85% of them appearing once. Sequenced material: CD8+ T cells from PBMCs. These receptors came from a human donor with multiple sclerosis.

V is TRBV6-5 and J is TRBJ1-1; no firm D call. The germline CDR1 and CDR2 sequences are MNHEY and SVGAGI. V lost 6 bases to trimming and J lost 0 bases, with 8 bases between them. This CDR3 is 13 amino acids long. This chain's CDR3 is CASSSHVNTEAFF. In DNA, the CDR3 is TGTGCCAGCAGCTCACACGTGAACACTGAAGCTTTCTTT.

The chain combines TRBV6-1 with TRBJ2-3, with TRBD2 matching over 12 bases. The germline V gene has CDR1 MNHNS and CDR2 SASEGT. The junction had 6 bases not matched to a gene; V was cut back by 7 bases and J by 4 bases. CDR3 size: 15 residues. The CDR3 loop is CASIPGLAGSDTQYF. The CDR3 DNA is TGTGCCAGCATACCGGGACTAGCGGGTTCAGATACGCAGTATTTT.

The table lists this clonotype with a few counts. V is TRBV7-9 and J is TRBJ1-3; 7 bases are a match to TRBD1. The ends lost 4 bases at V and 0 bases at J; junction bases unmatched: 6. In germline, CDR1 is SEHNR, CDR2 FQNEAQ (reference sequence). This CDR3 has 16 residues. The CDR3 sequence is CASSSTGEDSGNTIYF. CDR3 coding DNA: TGTGCCAGCAGCTCAACAGGGGAGGACTCTGGAAACACCATATATTTT.

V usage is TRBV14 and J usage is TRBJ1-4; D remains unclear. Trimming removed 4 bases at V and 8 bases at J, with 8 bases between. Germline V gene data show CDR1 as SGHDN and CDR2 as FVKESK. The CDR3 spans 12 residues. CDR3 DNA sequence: TGTGCCAGCAGCCGCACAGCAGAAAAACTGTTTTTT. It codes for CASSRTAEKLFF. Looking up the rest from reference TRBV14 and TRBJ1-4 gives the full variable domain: EAGVTQFPSHSVIEKGQTVTLRCDPISGHDNLYWYRRVMGKEIKFLLHFVKESKQDESGMPNNRFLAERTGGTYSTLKVQPAELEDSGVYFCASSRTAEKLFFGSGTQLSVL.

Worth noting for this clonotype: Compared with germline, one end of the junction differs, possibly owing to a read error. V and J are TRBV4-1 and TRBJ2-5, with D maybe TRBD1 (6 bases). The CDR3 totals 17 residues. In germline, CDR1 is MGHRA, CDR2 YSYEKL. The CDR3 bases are TGCGCCAGCAGCCAAGATGCCCAGGGGTGGGGAGACCCGGCCGCACACTTC. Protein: CASSQDAQGWGDPAAHF.

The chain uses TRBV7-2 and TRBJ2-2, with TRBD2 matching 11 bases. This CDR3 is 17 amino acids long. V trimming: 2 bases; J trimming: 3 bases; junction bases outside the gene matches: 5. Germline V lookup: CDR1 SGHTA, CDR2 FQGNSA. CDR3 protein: CASSLIIAGGDTGELFF. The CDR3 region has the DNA TGTGCCAGCAGCTTAATTATAGCGGGAGGGGACACCGGGGAGCTGTTTTTT.

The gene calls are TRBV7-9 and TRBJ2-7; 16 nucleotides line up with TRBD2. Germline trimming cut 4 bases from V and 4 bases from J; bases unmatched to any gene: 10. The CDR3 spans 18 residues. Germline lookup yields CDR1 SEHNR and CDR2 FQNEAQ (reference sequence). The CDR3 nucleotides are TGTGCCAGCAGCTGGGGGACTAGCGGGAGGGCCCCCGGATACGAGCAGTACTTC. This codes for CASSWGTSGRAPGYEQYF.

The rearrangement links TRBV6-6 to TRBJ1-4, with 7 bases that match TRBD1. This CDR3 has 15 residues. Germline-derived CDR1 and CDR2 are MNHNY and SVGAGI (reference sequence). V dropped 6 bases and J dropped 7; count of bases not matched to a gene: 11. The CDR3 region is CASRSGTANGEKLFF. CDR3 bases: TGTGCCAGCAGATCCGGGACAGCAAACGGTGAAAAACTGTTTTTT.